A single sample gave rise to the 17 T cell receptor beta chains below, sequenced in a study of response to subunit inactivated influenza vaccine. TCRdb ran MiXCR on the RT-PCR reads and lists one entry per CDR3 protein. The sample shows approximately 700,000 distinct CDR3 sequences, roughly 14% of them seen only once. The sample was PBMCs from blood, taken less than 13 days after vaccination. These TCRs come from a man aged 50 to 59 who received an inactivated influenza vaccine.

The chain joins TRBV9 to TRBJ2-1; TRBD2 aligns across 7 bases. The CDR3 has 16 amino acids. The junction had 9 bases not matched to a gene; V was cut back by 6 bases and J by 0 bases. Germline assignment: CDR1 SGDLS and CDR2 YYNGEE. CDR3 sequence: CASTLGGSSSYNEQFF. As DNA, the CDR3 is TGTGCCAGCACCTTGGGGGGGTCCAGCTCCTACAATGAGCAGTTCTTC.

The J gene is TRBJ2-6, the V gene TRBV4-2; D might be TRBD2 (6 bases). Germline-derived CDR1 and CDR2 are LGHNA and YNFKEQ. The CDR3 is 18 amino acids. V was cut by 1 base and J by 0 bases, with 13 bases left in between. CDR3 sequence reads: CASSQVSGRRSGANVLTF. In DNA form, the CDR3 reads TGTGCCAGCAGCCAAGTATCCGGGAGACGCTCTGGGGCCAACGTCCTGACTTTC.

This chain joins TRBV24-1 and TRBJ2-3; 11 nucleotides match TRBD1. From germline, CDR1 is KGHDR and CDR2 SFDVKD. V lost 7 bases, J lost 6 bases, and 5 bases stayed unmatched. The CDR3 is 14 residues long. CDR3 loop: CATRGQGAGDTQYF. CDR3 bases: TGTGCCACCAGAGGACAGGGGGCAGGGGATACGCAGTATTTT.

Only a few counts were recorded for this clonotype. The chain employs TRBV6-1 and TRBJ2-3; 7 bases are shared with TRBD2. Germline loops: CDR1 MNHNS, CDR2 SASEGT. The CDR3 loop spans 14 amino acids. With 7 bases clipped from V and 2 bases from J, the junction kept 6 bases outside the gene matches. Here the CDR3 reads CASTAGLTTDTQYF. In nucleotides, the CDR3 is TGTGCCAGCACAGCGGGACTCACCACAGATACGCAGTATTTT.

This chain uses TRBV10-1 with TRBJ2-5; 10 bases agree with TRBD2. The germline V gene has CDR1 WNHNN and CDR2 SYGVQD (reference sequence). This CDR3 has 15 residues. With 3 bases clipped from V and 3 bases from J, the junction kept 4 bases outside the gene matches. DNA for the CDR3: TGCGCCAGCAGTGAAGCCGGACTAGCGGAAGAGACCCAGTACTTC. Protein sequence: CASSEAGLAEETQYF.

This chain links TRBV20-1 with TRBJ2-1; a possible D gene is TRBD2 (6 bases). V dropped 2 bases and J dropped 3 bases, with 11 bases sitting between them. The CDR3 sequence is 14 residues long. Per the germline V gene, CDR1 is DFQATT and CDR2 is SNEGSKA (reference sequence). CDR3 sequence: CSARRLGDYNEQFF. CDR3 bases: TGCAGTGCTAGAAGACTAGGGGACTACAATGAGCAGTTCTTC.

This clonotype has a single count. The rearrangement uses TRBV7-9 and TRBJ2-5, with TRBD2 as a possible D gene (6 bases). V shed 3 bases and J shed 9 bases, with 17 bases lying between them. The length of the CDR3 is 14 residues. CDR1 is SEHNR, CDR2 FQNEAQ, per germline (reference sequence). The CDR3 DNA sequence: TGTGCCAGCAGCTTGACTCGGGGGAAGGAGGCCCAGTACTTC. This translates into CASSLTRGKEAQYF.

The V call is TRBV10-3, the J call TRBJ2-2; tentatively, D is TRBD2 (6 bases). The germline CDR1 and CDR2 sequences are ENHRY and SYGVKD. Trimming removed 0 bases from V and 3 bases from J, with 8 bases in between. This CDR3 is 15 amino acids long. In DNA form, the CDR3 reads TGTGCCATCAGTGAGTCACCGGGGGACACCGGGGAGCTGTTTTTT. Its translation is CAISESPGDTGELFF.

This clonotype showed up just a few times. The V and J genes are TRBV20-1 and TRBJ1-2, with a weak D call TRBD1 (5 bases). The germline V and J ends were trimmed by 3 bases and 7 bases, with 15 bases remaining between them. Germline V gene data show CDR1 as DFQATT and CDR2 as SNEGSKA (reference sequence). This CDR3 contains 13 residues. CDR3 residues: CSASQGQKGGYTF. DNA of the CDR3: TGCAGTGCTAGCCAGGGTCAGAAGGGTGGCTACACCTTC.

The CDR3 region is CASSLVGGQGAAEQYF. The CDR3 nucleotides read TGTGCCAGCAGCCTAGTCGGGGGACAGGGTGCAGCCGAGCAGTACTTC. This chain links TRBV27 with TRBJ2-7; 9 nucleotides line up with TRBD1. Germline trimming cut 6 bases from V and 6 bases from J; bases unmatched to any gene: 15. Germline CDR1 MNHEY, CDR2 SMNVEV (reference sequence). CDR3 size: 16 residues.

This clonotype has ten or more counts. This sequence joins TRBV7-9 and TRBJ2-1, with 8 bases identical to TRBD1. V lost 0 bases, J lost 3 bases, and 7 bases stayed unmatched. In germline, CDR1 is SEHNR, CDR2 FQNEAQ (reference sequence). The CDR3 loop spans 17 amino acids. CDR3 bases: TGTGCCAGCAGCTTAGCTCCGGGACAGGAGAACTACAATGAGCAGTTCTTC. Translating gives CASSLAPGQENYNEQFF. Full variable domain (outside the CDR3, taken from reference TRBV7-9 and TRBJ2-1): DTGVSQNPRHKITKRGQNVTFRCDPISEHNRLYWYRQTLGQGPEFLTYFQNEAQLEKSRLLSDRFSAERPKGSFSTLEIQRTEQGDSAMYLCASSLAPGQENYNEQFFGPGTRLTVL.

In its sample, this clonotype was seen a few times. The chain couples TRBV11-1 to TRBJ2-2, with D maybe TRBD2 (7 bases). V was cut by 7 bases and J by 0 bases, with 15 bases left in between. This CDR3 has 16 amino acids. Germline CDR1 and CDR2: SGHAT and FQDESV (reference sequence). In DNA form, the CDR3 reads TGTGCCAGCACCCTCAAGGGGGGGGCGAACACCGGGGAGCTGTTTTTT. Translating it yields CASTLKGGANTGELFF.

This clonotype was observed many times. The DNA for the CDR3 is TGTGCCAGCAATTGGGGACAGGGGCCCTACAATGAGCAGTTCTTC. Translated: CASNWGQGPYNEQFF. This chain joins TRBV12-3 or TRBV12-4 and TRBJ2-1, with 10 bases matching TRBD1. CDR3 length: 15 residues. V gave up 7 bases and J gave up 2 bases; unmatched junction bases: 5.

J is TRBJ1-1 and V is TRBV9; D might be TRBD1 (5 bases). V gave up 4 bases and J gave up 5 bases, with 21 bases separating them. Germline V gene lookup returns CDR1 SGDLS and CDR2 YYNGEE. This CDR3 contains 16 residues. CDR3 region: CASSLQGNTLGTEAFF. The CDR3 coding sequence is TGTGCCAGCAGCCTCCAGGGAAACACCTTGGGTACTGAAGCTTTCTTT.

This clonotype has more than one count but fewer than ten. The genes are TRBV12-3 or TRBV12-4 and TRBJ1-4; D is unclear. This CDR3 is built from 15 residues. Deletions cut 4 bases from V and 5 bases from J, with 14 bases between. The CDR3 is CASSSRFSQNEKLFF. Here the CDR3 DNA reads TGTGCCAGCAGTTCCCGCTTTTCGCAAAATGAAAAACTGTTTTTT.

At least ten counts were recorded for this clonotype. One junction end does not reproduce the germline sequence, and a read error may be involved. The gene calls are TRBV20-1 and TRBJ2-1; D possibly matches TRBD1 or TRBD2 (5 bases each). Germline assignment: CDR1 DFQATT and CDR2 SNEGSKA (reference sequence). This CDR3 is 14 amino acids long. The CDR3 loop is CSARGVNSYNEQFF. CDR3 coding DNA: TGCAGTGCCAGAGGGGTAAACTCCTACAATGAGCAGTTCTTC.

This clonotype was recorded at least ten times. The chain couples TRBV28 to TRBJ2-2; a weak D match, TRBD2 (7 bases). V lost 6 bases to trimming and J lost 4 bases, with 12 bases between them. Germline V gives CDR1 MDHEN, CDR2 SYDVKM. CDR3 length: 14 amino acids. This CDR3 reads CASSPGGFTGELFF. CDR3 in DNA: TGTGCCAGCAGCCCGGGGGGCTTCACCGGGGAGCTGTTTTTT.